This entry features one TCR beta chain sequence. As yet, its antigen is unknown. These data are taken from a study of OX40 agonist ivuxolimab in advanced cancers. At the level of the study: One hepatocellular carcinoma and two cutaneous melanoma patients partially responded. Study-wide findings and caveats: Expansion of clones was among the lowest in partial responders at 0.1-3.0 mg/kg. CD8+ T cells showed, on average, more clonal expansion than CD4+ cells. Both blood CD4+ and CD8+ T cells showed clonal growth by week 6 at 0.1 to 3.0 mg/kg.

Trimming stripped 0 bases from V and 6 bases from J, with 9 bases between. CDR3 length: 13 amino acids. Germline CDR1 and CDR2: GTSNPN and SVGIG (reference sequence). The method was immunoSEQ multiplex PCR; TCRdb's version includes in-frame clones alone and lacks a portion of them. The profile shows about 82,000 clones, 80% to 95% of them singletons. J is TRBJ2-1 and V is TRBV30; D is perhaps TRBD2 (6 bases). This TCR was recovered from an adult with an advanced solid tumor such as melanoma, head and neck, liver or kidney cancer. Material: CD4+ or CD8+ T cells sorted from blood, obtained in a trial of the OX40 agonist ivuxolimab. CDR3 sequence reads: CAWSVSGPNEQFF. CDR3 sequence (DNA): TGTGCCTGGAGTGTAAGCGGGCCCAATGAGCAGTTCTTC.